These 10 T cell receptor beta chains came from one sample sequenced in a study of T-cell reconstitution after alpha-beta-depleted transplantation in children. Unique molecular identifiers were used to barcode this TCRbeta library. TCRdb reanalysed the PCR reads using MiXCR and keeps one entry per CDR3 protein. The data contain hundreds of thousands of distinct CDR3 sequences, 16% of them singletons. The material was PBMCs, mostly from graft donor cells, obtained 360 days after TCRalphabeta/CD19-depleted stem cell transplant. The source is a male patient between 2 and 10 years old who had a stem cell transplant for acute lymphoblastic leukemia, so the T cells may come from the graft donor.

The chain employs TRBV7-3 and TRBJ2-3; 9 bases align to TRBD1. Germline V lookup: CDR1 SGHTA, CDR2 FQGTGA. Trimming at V came to 2 bases and at J to 8 bases, leaving 8 bases not matched to a gene. The CDR3 has 15 residues. CDR3 sequence reads: CASSLPGQGSPTQYF. The CDR3 nucleotides read TGTGCCAGCAGCTTACCGGGACAGGGATCCCCTACGCAGTATTTT.

In this sample, this clonotype turned up a few times. The chain combines TRBV28 with TRBJ2-4, with D perhaps matching TRBD2 (5 bases). The V end was cut by 6 bases, the J end by 6 bases, with 18 bases between. Germline V gene data show CDR1 as MDHEN and CDR2 as SYDVKM. The CDR3 is 15 amino acids. The CDR3 nucleotides read TGTGCCAGCAGCATCCCCGCGGGCAGAGCAAACATTCAGTACTTC. Translation gives CASSIPAGRANIQYF.

At least ten counts were recorded for this clonotype. DNA of the CDR3: TGCAGCGTTGGGGGGACCATGCGTACATACAATGAGCAGTTCTTC. It encodes CSVGGTMRTYNEQFF. J is TRBJ2-1 and V is TRBV29-1; D tentatively reads TRBD1 or TRBD2 (5 bases each). Germline CDR1 and CDR2: SQVTM and ANQGSEA. The ends were cut back, 4 bases at V and 4 bases at J, with 17 bases in the middle. The CDR3 spans 15 residues.

The chain has TRBV5-4 and TRBJ2-5; D unclear. CDR1 is SGHNT and CDR2 is YYREEE in the germline V gene (reference sequence). This CDR3 has 14 amino acids. The V end was cut by 3 bases, the J end by 4 bases, with 13 bases between. CDR3 in amino acids: CASSYPVTRETQYF. As DNA, the CDR3 is TGTGCCAGCAGCTATCCGGTTACGAGAGAGACCCAGTACTTC.

This clonotype came up a few times. The DNA for the CDR3 is TGCAGTGCTAGAGATCTTTGGGGAGTCGACACCGGGGAGCTGTTTTTT. It yields the protein CSARDLWGVDTGELFF. The V gene is TRBV20-1, the J gene TRBJ2-2; weak D call: TRBD2 (5 bases). V was shortened by 0 bases and J by 3 bases, with 14 bases between the two germline ends. This CDR3 contains 16 residues. The V gene's germline CDR1 is DFQATT and CDR2 SNEGSKA (reference sequence).

J is TRBJ1-5 and V is TRBV30, with unresolved D. The CDR3 has 12 amino acids. CDR1 and CDR2 from the germline V gene are GTSNPN and SVGIG (reference sequence). V lost 8 bases and J 3 bases, leaving 11 bases between the germline ends. The CDR3 nucleotides read TGTGCCGTCGGGGAGGTCAATCAGCCCCAGCATTTT. This encodes CAVGEVNQPQHF.

This clonotype was detected only a few times. The rearrangement joins TRBV5-1 to TRBJ2-6; 7 bases are a match to TRBD1. Looked up from germline, CDR1 is SGHRS and CDR2 is YFSETQ. This CDR3 has 18 residues. V lost 3 bases to trimming and J lost 0 bases; unmatched junction nucleotides: 9. The CDR3, as DNA: TGCGCCAGCAGCTCTAACAGGGGACCTCACTCTGGGGCCAACGTCCTGACTTTC. This gives the protein CASSSNRGPHSGANVLTF.

This clonotype was counted many times. The chain combines TRBV4-2 with TRBJ2-4; D unclear. Germline assignment: CDR1 LGHNA and CDR2 YNFKEQ. The CDR3 sequence is 13 residues long. V lost 0 bases, J lost 2 bases, and 2 bases lay in between. The CDR3 DNA follows: TGTGCCAGCAGCCAAGATCCCAAAAACATTCAGTACTTC. Its translation: CASSQDPKNIQYF.

J is TRBJ1-2 and V is TRBV7-2; possible D gene TRBD1, 5 bases. The CDR3 runs to 12 residues. V was shortened by 7 bases and J by 4 bases, with 10 bases between the two germline ends. From germline, CDR1 is SGHTA and CDR2 FQGNSA. The CDR3 DNA sequence: TGTGCCAGCACAAGGGACGGCTATGGCTACACCTTC. Its protein product is CASTRDGYGYTF.

The gene calls are TRBV9 and TRBJ2-3; 10 nucleotides agree with TRBD2. CDR1 and CDR2 (germline): SGDLS, YYNGEE. Unmatched junction bases numbered 9, after V lost 4 bases and J lost 1 base. The CDR3 is 17 amino acids. CDR3 DNA sequence: TGTGCCAGCAGCTCTCCTACCGGACTAGCGGGCACAGATACGCAGTATTTT. This gives the protein CASSSPTGLAGTDTQYF.